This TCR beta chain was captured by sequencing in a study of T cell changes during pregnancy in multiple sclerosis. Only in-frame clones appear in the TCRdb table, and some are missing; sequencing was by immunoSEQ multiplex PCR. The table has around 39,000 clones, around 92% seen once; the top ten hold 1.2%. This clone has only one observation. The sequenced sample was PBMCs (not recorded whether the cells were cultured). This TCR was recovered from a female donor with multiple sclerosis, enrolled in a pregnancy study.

The CDR3 protein is CASGTSGNTDTQYF. CDR3 coding DNA: TGTGCCAGCGGGACTAGCGGGAACACAGATACGCAGTATTTT. This chain links TRBV6-4 with TRBJ2-3; 13 bases line up with TRBD2. From germline, CDR1 is MRHNA and CDR2 SNTAGT. CDR3 length: 14 amino acids. The V and J ends lost 8 bases and 2 bases, in that order; junction bases with no gene match: 1.